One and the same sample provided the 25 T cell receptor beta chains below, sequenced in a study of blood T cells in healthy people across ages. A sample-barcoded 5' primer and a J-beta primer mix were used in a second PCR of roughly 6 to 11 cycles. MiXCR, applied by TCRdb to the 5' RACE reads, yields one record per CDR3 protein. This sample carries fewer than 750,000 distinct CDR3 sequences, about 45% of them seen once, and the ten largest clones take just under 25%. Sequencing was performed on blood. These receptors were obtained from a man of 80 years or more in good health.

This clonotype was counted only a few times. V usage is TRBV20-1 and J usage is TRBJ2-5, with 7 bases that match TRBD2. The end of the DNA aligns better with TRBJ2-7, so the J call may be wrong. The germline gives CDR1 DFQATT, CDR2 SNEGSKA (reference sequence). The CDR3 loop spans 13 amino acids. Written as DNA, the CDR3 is TGCAGTGCTAGTCTCCGGGGGGTCCACGAGCAGTACTTC. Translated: CSASLRGVHEQYF.

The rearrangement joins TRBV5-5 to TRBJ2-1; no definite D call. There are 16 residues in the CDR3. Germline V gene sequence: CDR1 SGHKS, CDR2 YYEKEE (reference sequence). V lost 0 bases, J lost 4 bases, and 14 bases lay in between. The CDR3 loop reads CASSLEPDQTYNEQFF. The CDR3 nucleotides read TGTGCCAGCAGCTTGGAGCCCGACCAGACTTACAATGAGCAGTTCTTC.

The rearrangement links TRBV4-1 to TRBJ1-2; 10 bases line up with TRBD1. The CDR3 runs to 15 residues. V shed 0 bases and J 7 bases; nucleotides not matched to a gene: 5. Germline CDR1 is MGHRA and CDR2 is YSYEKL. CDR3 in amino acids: CASSQDGTGAGGYTF. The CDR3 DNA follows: TGCGCCAGCAGCCAAGATGGGACAGGGGCAGGTGGCTACACCTTC.

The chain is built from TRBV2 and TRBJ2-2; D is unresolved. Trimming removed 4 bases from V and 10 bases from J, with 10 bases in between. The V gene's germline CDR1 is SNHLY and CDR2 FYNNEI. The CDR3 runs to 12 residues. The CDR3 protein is CASSVGRVELFF. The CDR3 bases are TGTGCCAGCAGTGTTGGCCGTGTGGAGCTGTTTTTT.

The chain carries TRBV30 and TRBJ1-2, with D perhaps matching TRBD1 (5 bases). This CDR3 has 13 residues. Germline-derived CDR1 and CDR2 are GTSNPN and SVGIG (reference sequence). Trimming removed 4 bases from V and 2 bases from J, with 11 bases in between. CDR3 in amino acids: CAWNSGGNYGYTF. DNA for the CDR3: TGTGCCTGGAACAGTGGGGGGAACTATGGCTACACCTTC.

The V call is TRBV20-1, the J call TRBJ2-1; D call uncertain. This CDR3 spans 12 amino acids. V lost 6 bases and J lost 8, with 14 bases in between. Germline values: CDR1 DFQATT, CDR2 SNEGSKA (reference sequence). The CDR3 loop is CSANDGGDEQFF. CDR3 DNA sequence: TGCAGTGCCAATGACGGCGGAGATGAGCAGTTCTTC.

DNA of the CDR3: TGTGCCAGGACGAGAGCGCCTAGGGGGGAGACCCAGTACTTC. Translation gives CARTRAPRGETQYF. The genes are TRBV27 and TRBJ2-5, with D possibly matching TRBD1 (6 bases). This CDR3 has 14 residues. The V end was cut by 9 bases, the J end by 5 bases, with 19 bases between. From germline, CDR1 is MNHEY and CDR2 SMNVEV (reference sequence).

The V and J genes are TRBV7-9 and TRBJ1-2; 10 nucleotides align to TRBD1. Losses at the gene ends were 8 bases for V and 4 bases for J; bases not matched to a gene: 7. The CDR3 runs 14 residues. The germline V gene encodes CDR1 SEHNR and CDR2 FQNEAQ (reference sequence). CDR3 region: CASFRDRGTYGYTF. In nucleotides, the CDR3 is TGTGCCAGCTTCCGGGACAGGGGAACCTATGGCTACACCTTC.

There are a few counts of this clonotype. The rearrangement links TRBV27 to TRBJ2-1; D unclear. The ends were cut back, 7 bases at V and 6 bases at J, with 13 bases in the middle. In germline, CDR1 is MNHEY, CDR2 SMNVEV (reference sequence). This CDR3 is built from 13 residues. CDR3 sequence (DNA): TGTGCCAGCACAGGCGGCTATCGCAATGAGCAGTTCTTC. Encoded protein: CASTGGYRNEQFF.

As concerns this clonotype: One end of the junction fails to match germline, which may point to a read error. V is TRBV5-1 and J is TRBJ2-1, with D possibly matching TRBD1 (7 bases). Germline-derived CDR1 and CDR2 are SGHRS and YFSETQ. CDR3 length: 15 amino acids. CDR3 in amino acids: CASSLEGGRGNGQFF. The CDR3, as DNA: TGCGCCAGCAGCTTGGAGGGGGGCAGGGGGAATGGGCAGTTCTTC.

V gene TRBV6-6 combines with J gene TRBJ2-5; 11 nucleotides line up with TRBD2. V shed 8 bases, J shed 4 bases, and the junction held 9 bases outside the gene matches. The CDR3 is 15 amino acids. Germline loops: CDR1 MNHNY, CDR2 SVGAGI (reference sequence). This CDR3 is CASALAGVWGETQYF. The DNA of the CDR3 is TGTGCCAGCGCACTAGCGGGGGTTTGGGGAGAGACCCAGTACTTC.

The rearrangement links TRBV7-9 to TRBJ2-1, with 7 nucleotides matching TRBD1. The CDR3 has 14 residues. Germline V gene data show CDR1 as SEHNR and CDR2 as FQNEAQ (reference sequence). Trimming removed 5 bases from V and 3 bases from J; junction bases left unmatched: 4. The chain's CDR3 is CASSVGDSYNEQFF. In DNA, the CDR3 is TGTGCCAGCAGCGTAGGGGACAGCTACAATGAGCAGTTCTTC.

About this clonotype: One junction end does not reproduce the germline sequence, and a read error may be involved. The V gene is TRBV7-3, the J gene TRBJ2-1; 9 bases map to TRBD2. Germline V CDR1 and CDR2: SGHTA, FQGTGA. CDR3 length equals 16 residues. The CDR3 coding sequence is TGTGCCAGCAGCTTAAAGGGCGGGGGGGCCTATAATGAGCAGTTCTTC. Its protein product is CASSLKGGGAYNEQFF.

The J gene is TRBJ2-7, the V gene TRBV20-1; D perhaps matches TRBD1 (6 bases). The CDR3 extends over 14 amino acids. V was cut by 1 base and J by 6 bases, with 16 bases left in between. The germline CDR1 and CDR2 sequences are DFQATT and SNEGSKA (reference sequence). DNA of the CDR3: TGCAGTGCTAGAGTGACAGGCCTTTGGGGCGAGCAGTACTTC. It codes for CSARVTGLWGEQYF.

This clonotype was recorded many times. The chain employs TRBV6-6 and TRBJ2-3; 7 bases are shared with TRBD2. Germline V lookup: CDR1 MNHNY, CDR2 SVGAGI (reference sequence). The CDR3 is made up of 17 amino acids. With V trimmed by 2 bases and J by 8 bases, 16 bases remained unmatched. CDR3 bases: TGTGCCAGCAGTTACAGGACTAGAGCCGACTCCCGGGGTACGCAGTATTTT. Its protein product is CASSYRTRADSRGTQYF.

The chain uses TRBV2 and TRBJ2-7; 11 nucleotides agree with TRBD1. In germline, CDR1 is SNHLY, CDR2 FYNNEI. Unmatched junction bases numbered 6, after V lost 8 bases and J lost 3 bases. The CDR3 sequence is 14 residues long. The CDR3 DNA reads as TGTGCCAGCTTTCCGGGACAGGGGGGCTACGAGCAGTACTTC. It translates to CASFPGQGGYEQYF.

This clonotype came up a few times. The DNA for the CDR3 is TGCAGTGCTAGGATTAACACTGAAGCTTTCTTT. Protein sequence: CSARINTEAFF. This chain connects TRBV20-1 to TRBJ1-1, with D unclear. This CDR3 region has 11 residues. V dropped 3 bases and J dropped 2 bases, with 4 bases sitting between them. The germline CDR1 and CDR2 sequences are DFQATT and SNEGSKA (reference sequence).

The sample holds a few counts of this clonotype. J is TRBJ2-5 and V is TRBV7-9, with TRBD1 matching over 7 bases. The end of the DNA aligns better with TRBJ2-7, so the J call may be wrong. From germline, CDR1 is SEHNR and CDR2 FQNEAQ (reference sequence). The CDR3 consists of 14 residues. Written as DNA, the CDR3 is TGTGCCAGCAGCCCAGAGACAGGGACCCACGAGCAGTACTTC. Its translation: CASSPETGTHEQYF.

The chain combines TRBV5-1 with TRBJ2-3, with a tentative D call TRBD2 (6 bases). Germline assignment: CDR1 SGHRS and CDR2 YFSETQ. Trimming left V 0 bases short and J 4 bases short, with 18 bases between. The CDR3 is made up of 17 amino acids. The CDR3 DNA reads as TGCGCCAGCAGCTTGGGGACTACCCACTATTCCGCAGATACGCAGTATTTT. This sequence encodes CASSLGTTHYSADTQYF.

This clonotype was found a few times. CDR3 DNA sequence: TGCAGTGCTCTCGCAGGGGGCCGAACAGATACGCAGTATTTT. Protein sequence: CSALAGGRTDTQYF. The chain joins TRBV20-1 to TRBJ2-3; 8 bases map to TRBD1. V dropped 5 bases and J dropped 3; count of bases not matched to a gene: 7. Germline CDR1 is DFQATT and CDR2 is SNEGSKA (reference sequence). This CDR3 has 14 residues.

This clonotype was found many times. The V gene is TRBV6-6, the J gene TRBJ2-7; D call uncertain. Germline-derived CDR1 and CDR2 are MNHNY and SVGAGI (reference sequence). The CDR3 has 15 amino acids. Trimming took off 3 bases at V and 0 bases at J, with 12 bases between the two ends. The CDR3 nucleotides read TGTGCCAGCAGTTATAATTTCCAAAGCTCCTACGAGCAGTACTTC. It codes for CASSYNFQSSYEQYF.

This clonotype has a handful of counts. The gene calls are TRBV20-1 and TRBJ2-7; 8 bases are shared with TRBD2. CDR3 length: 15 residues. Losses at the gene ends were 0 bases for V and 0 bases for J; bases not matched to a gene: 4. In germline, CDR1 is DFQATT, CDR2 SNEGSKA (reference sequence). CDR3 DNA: TGCAGTGCTAGAGACCCGGGGGGGAGCTCCTACGAGCAGTACTTC. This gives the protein CSARDPGGSSYEQYF.

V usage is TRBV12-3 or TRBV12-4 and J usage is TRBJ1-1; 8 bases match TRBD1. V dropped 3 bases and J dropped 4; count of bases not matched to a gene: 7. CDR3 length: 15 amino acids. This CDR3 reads CASSLTGVRSTEAFF. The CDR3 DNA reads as TGTGCCAGCAGTTTGACAGGGGTGCGGAGCACTGAAGCTTTCTTT.

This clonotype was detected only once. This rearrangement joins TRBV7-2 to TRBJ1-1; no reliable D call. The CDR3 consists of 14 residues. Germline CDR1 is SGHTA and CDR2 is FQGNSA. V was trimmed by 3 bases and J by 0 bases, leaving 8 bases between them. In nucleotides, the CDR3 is TGTGCCAGCAGCTTGGTTTCCGTGAACACTGAAGCTTTCTTT. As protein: CASSLVSVNTEAFF.

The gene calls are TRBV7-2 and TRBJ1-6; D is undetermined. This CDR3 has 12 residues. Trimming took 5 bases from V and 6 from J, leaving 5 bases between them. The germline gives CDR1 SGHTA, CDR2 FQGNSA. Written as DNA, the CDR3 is TGTGCCAGCAGCCCGGTTAATTCACCCCTCCACTTT. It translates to CASSPVNSPLHF.